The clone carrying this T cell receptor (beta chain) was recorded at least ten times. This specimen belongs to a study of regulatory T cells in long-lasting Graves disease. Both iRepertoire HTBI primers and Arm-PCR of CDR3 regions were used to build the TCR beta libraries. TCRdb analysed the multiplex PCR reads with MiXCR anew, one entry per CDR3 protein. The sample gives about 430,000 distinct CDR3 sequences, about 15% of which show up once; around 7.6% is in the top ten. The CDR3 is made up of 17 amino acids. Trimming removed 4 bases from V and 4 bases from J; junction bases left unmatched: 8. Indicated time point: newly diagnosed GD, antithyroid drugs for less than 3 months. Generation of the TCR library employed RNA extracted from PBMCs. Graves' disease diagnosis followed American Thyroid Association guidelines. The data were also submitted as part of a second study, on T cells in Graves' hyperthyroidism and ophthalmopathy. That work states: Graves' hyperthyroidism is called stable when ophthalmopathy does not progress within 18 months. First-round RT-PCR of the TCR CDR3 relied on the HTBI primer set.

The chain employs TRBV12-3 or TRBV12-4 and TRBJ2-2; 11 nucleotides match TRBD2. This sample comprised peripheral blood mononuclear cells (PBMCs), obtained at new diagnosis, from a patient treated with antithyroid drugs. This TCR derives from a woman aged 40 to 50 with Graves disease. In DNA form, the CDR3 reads TGTGCCAGCAGTTCCTATAGCGGGAGGGCGGGCACCGGGGAGCTGTTTTTT. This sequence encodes CASSSYSGRAGTGELFF.